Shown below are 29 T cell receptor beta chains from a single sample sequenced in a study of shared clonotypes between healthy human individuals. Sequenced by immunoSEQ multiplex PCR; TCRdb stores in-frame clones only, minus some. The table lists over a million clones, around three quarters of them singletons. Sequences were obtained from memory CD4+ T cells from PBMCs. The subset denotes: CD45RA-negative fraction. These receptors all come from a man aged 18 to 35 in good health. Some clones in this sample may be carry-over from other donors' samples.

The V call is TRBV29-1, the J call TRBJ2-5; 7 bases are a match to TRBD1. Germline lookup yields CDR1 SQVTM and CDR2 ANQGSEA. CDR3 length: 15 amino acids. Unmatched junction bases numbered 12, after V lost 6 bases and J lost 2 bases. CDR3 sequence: CSVWGNRGRQETQYF. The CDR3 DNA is TGCAGCGTGTGGGGGAACAGGGGTCGGCAAGAGACCCAGTACTTC.

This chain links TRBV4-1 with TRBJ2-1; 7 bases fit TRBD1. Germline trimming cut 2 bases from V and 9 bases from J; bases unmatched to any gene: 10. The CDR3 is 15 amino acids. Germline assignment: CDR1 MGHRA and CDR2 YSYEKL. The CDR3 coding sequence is TGCGCCAGCAGCCAACTGACAGGGCAGGGGAGTGAGCAGTTCTTC. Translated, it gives CASSQLTGQGSEQFF.

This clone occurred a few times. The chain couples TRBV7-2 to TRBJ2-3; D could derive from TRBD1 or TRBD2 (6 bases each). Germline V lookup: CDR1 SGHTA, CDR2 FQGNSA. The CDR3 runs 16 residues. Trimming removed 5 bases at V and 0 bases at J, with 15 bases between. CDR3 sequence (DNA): TGTGCCAGCAGCCAAGGGGGACTCACTAGCACAGATACGCAGTATTTT. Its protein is CASSQGGLTSTDTQYF.

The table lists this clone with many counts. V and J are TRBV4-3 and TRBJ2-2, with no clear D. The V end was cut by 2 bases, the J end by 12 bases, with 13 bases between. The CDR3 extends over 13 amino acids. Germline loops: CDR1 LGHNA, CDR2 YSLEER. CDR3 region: CASSQRLVGKLFF. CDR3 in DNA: TGCGCCAGCAGCCAACGACTGGTGGGGAAGCTGTTTTTT.

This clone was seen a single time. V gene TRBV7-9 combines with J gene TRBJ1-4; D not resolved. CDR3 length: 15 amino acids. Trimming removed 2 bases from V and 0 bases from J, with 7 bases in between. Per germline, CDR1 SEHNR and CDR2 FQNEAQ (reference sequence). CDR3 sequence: CASSLTRPTNEKLFF. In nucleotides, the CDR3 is TGTGCCAGCAGCTTAACGAGGCCAACTAATGAAAAACTGTTTTTT.

DNA for the CDR3: TGTGCCAGCTCACCGGTCCTGGTCTCGAGGGGCACAGATACGCAGTATTTT. This sequence encodes CASSPVLVSRGTDTQYF. The chain links TRBV18 to TRBJ2-3, with D tentatively TRBD2 (5 bases). Trimming stripped 3 bases from V and 1 base from J, with 17 bases between. This CDR3 contains 17 residues. Germline V gene sequence: CDR1 KGHSH, CDR2 LQKENI.

CDR3 nucleotides: TGTGCCAGTAGTTTCCGACAGGGGGCGCAGAGCAATCAGCCCCAGCATTTT. Translated, it gives CASSFRQGAQSNQPQHF. V is TRBV19 and J is TRBJ1-5; 10 bases match TRBD1. Germline V gives CDR1 LNHDA, CDR2 SQIVND (reference sequence). The CDR3 spans 17 residues. J was trimmed by 1 base and V by 5 bases; bases with no gene match: 8.

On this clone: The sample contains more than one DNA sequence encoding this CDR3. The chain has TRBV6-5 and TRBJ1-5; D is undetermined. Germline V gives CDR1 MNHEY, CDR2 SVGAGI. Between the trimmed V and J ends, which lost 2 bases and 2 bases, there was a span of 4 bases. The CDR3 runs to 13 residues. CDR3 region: CASSYDGNQPQHF. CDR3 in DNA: TGTGCCAGCAGTTACGATGGCAATCAGCCCCAGCATTTT.

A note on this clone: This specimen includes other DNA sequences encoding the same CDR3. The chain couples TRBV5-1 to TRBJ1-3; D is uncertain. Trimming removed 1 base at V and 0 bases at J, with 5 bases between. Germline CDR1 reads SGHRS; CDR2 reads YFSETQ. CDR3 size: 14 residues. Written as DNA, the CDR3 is TGCGCCAGCAGCTTGACGGGCTCTGGAAACACCATATATTTT. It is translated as CASSLTGSGNTIYF.

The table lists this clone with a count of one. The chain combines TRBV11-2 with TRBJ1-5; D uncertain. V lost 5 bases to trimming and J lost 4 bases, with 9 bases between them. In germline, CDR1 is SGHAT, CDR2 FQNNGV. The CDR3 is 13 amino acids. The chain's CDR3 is CASSHERNQPQHF. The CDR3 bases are TGTGCCAGCAGCCACGAAAGAAATCAGCCCCAGCATTTT.

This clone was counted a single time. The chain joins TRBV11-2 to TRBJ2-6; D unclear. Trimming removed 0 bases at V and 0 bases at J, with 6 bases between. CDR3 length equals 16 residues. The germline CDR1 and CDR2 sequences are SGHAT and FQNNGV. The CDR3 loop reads CASSLDRVSGANVLTF. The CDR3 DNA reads TGTGCCAGCAGCTTAGATCGGGTCTCTGGGGCCAACGTCCTGACTTTC.

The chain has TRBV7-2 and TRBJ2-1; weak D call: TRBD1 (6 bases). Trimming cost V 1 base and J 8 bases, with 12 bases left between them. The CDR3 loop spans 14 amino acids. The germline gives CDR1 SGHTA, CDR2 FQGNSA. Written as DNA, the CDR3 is TGTGCCAGCAGCTTAGATAGGGGGTCGGATGAGCAGTTCTTC. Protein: CASSLDRGSDEQFF.

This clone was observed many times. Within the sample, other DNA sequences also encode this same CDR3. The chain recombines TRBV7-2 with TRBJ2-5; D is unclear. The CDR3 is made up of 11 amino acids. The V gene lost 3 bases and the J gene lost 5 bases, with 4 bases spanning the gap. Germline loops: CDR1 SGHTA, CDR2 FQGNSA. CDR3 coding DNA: TGTGCCAGCAGCTTTTCGGAGACCCAGTACTTC. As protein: CASSFSETQYF.

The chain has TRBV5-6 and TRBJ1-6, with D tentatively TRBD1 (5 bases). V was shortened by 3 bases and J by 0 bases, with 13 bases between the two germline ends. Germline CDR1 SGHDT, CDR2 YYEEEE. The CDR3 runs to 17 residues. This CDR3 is CASSSTSGSSYNSPLHF. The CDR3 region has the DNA TGTGCCAGCAGCTCCACGTCAGGGAGCTCCTATAATTCACCCCTCCACTTT.

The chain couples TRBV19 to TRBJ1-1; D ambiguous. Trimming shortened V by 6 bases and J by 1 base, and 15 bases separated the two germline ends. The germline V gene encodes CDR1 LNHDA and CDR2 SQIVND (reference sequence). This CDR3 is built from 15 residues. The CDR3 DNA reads TGTGCCAGTAGCCCCCCCCGGGCGACGAACACTGAAGCTTTCTTT. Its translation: CASSPPRATNTEAFF.

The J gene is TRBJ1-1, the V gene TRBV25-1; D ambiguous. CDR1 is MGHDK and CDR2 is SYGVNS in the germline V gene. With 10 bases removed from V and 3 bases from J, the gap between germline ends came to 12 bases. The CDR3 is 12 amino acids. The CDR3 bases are TGTGCCACTCATGGACCGTACACTGAAGCTTTCTTT. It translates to CATHGPYTEAFF.

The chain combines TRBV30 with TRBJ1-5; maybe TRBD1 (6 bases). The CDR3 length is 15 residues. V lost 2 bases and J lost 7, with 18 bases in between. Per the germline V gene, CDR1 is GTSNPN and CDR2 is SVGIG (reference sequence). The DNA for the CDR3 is TGTGCCTGGAGTCCGTACGTGGGGGGCCGGCAGCCCCAGCATTTT. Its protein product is CAWSPYVGGRQPQHF.

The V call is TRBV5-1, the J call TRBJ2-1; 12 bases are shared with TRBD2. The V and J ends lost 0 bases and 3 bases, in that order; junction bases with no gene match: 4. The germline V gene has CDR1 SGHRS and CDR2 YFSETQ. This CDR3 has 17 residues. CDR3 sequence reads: CASSLGLAGEGYNEQFF. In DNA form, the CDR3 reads TGCGCCAGCAGCTTGGGACTAGCGGGAGAAGGCTACAATGAGCAGTTCTTC.

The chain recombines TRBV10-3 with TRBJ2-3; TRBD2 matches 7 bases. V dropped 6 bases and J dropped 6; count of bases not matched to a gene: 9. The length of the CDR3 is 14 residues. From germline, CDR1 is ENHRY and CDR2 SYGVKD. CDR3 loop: CAISALLGGDTQYF. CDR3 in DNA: TGTGCCATCAGCGCCCTGCTCGGGGGGGATACGCAGTATTTT.

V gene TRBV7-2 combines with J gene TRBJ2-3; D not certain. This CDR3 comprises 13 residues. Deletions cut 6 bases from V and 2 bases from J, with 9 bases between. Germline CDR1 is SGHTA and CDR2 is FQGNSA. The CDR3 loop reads CASRTSLTDTQYF. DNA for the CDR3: TGTGCCAGCAGGACCTCCCTCACAGATACGCAGTATTTT. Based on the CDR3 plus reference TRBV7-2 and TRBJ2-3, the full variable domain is GAGVSQSPSNKVTEKGKDVELRCDPISGHTALYWYRQSLGQGLEFLIYFQGNSAPDKSGLPSDRFSAERTGGSVSTLTIQRTQQEDSAVYLCASRTSLTDTQYFGPGTRLTVL.

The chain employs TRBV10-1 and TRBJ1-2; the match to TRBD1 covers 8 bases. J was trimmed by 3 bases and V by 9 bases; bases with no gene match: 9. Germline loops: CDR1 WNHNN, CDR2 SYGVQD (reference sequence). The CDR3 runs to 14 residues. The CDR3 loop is CARGTGTDYYGYTF. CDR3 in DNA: TGCGCCAGGGGGACAGGCACGGATTACTATGGCTACACCTTC.

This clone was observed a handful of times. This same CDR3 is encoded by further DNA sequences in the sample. In nucleotides, the CDR3 is TGTGCCAGCAGCTTGGGTAGGGTGGACTATGGCTACACCTTC. Translation: CASSLGRVDYGYTF. This chain links TRBV5-6 with TRBJ1-2; D is ambiguous. Trimming took off 0 bases at V and 3 bases at J, with 9 bases between the two ends. The germline gives CDR1 SGHDT, CDR2 YYEEEE. This CDR3 has 14 amino acids.

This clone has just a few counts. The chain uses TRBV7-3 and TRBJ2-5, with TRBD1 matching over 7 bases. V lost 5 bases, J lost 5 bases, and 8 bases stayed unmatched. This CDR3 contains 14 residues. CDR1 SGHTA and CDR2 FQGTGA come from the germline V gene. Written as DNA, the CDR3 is TGTGCCAGCAGCAAAGACAGGGAATCCGAGACCCAGTACTTC. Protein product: CASSKDRESETQYF.

The CDR3 DNA reads TGTGCCAGCAGCTCGGACAGGAACACAGATACGCAGTATTTT. This translates into CASSSDRNTDTQYF. The chain recombines TRBV7-2 with TRBJ2-3; 7 bases map to TRBD1. This CDR3 spans 14 amino acids. V was clipped by 4 bases and J by 2 bases; unmatched bases: 3. Germline assignment: CDR1 SGHTA and CDR2 FQGNSA.

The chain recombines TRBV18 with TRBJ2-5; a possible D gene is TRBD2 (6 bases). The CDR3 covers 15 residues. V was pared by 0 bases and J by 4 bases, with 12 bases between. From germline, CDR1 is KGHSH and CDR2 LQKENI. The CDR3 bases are TGTGCCAGCTCACCACCGACGCGGGGTGGAGAGACCCAGTACTTC. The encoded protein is CASSPPTRGGETQYF.

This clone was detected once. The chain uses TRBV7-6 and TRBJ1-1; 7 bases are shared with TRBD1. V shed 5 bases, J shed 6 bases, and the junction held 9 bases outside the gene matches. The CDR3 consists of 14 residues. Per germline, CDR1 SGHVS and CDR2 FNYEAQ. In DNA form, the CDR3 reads TGTGCCAGCAGCCACGAGTCCAGGGGGTCTGAAGCTTTCTTT. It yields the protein CASSHESRGSEAFF.

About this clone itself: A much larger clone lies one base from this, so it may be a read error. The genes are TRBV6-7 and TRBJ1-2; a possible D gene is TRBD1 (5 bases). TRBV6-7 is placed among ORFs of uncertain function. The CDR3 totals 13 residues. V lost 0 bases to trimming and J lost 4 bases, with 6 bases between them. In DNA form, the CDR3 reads TGTGCCAGCAGTTACTCGACAGCCTATGGCTACACCTTC. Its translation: CASSYSTAYGYTF.

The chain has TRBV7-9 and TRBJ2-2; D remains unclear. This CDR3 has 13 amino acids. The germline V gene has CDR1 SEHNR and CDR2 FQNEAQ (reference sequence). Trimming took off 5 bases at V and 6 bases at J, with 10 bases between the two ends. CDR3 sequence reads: CASSQVVPGELFF. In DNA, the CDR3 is TGTGCCAGCAGCCAGGTGGTTCCCGGGGAGCTGTTTTTT.

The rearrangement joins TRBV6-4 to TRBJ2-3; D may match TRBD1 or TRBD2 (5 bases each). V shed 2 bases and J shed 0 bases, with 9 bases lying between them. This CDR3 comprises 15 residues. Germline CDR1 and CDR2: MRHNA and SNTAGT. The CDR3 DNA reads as TGTGCCAGCAGTGACGGGGGTTCTAGCACAGATACGCAGTATTTT. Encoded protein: CASSDGGSSTDTQYF.